Shown below are 18 T cell receptor beta chains from a single sample sequenced in a study of blood T cell repertoires in COVID-19. Clones were read by immunoSEQ multiplex PCR, and TCRdb kept only the in-frame ones, dropping some. Of about 60,000 clones in the sample, approximately 72% were seen once. The sequenced material came from peripheral blood. The receptors stem from a woman aged 70-85 years with COVID-19, enrolled during active disease.

The genes are TRBV10-1 and TRBJ2-7; the D is unclear. The CDR3 contains 12 residues. The germline V gene encodes CDR1 WNHNN and CDR2 SYGVQD (reference sequence). Trimming removed 5 bases from V and 2 bases from J, with 7 bases in between. Written as DNA, the CDR3 is TGCGCCAGCAGTTACAGAACCTACGAGCAGTACTTC. Translating gives CASSYRTYEQYF.

V gene TRBV10-2 combines with J gene TRBJ1-1; the D gene is possibly TRBD1 (6 bases). V lost 3 bases, J lost 8 bases, and 13 bases lay in between. Looked up from germline, CDR1 is WSHSY and CDR2 is SAAADI. The CDR3 spans 13 residues. The chain's CDR3 is CASSERFGTEAFF. In DNA form, the CDR3 reads TGCGCCAGCAGTGAAAGATTCGGGACAGAAGCTTTCTTT.

This clone was counted only a few times. The gene calls are TRBV15 and TRBJ2-7, with 8 bases lining up with TRBD2. The CDR3 extends over 13 amino acids. J lost 7 bases, V lost 0 bases, and 2 bases had no gene match. Germline loops: CDR1 LNHNV, CDR2 YYDKDF (reference sequence). The CDR3 region has the DNA TGTGCCACCAGCAGAGATCGGGGGGGGGAGCAGTACTTC. It encodes CATSRDRGGEQYF. Supplemented by reference TRBV15 and TRBJ2-7, the full variable domain reads DAMVIQNPRYQVTQFGKPVTLSCSQTLNHNVMYWYQQKSSQAPKLLFHYYDKDFNNEADTPDNFQSRRPNTSFCFLDIRSPGLGDTAMYLCATSRDRGGEQYFGPGTRLTVT.

This chain uses TRBV5-6 with TRBJ2-2; D perhaps matches TRBD1 (5 bases). The CDR3 runs to 14 residues. V lost 1 base and J 7 bases, leaving 11 bases between the germline ends. Germline assignment: CDR1 SGHDT and CDR2 YYEEEE. The CDR3 reads CASSLSEQGGELFF. CDR3 bases: TGTGCCAGCAGCTTGAGCGAGCAGGGCGGGGAGCTGTTTTTT.

In its sample, this clone was seen a few times. V and J are TRBV6-5 and TRBJ1-1; D is undetermined. Germline values: CDR1 MNHEY, CDR2 SVGAGI. CDR3 length: 15 residues. Trimming took 4 bases from V and 3 from J, leaving 15 bases between them. CDR3 DNA sequence: TGTGCCAGCAGTTCCCCACCCGGGGTTGACACTGAAGCTTTCTTT. This translates into CASSSPPGVDTEAFF.

The rearrangement links TRBV6-1 to TRBJ1-6, with no clear D. This CDR3 region has 14 residues. Germline-derived CDR1 and CDR2 are MNHNS and SASEGT. V was trimmed by 0 bases and J by 7 bases, leaving 7 bases between them. CDR3 nucleotide sequence: TGTGCCAGCAGTGAAGCTTGGAGGAATTCACCCCTCCACTTT. It codes for CASSEAWRNSPLHF.

The rearrangement uses TRBV28 and TRBJ1-2; 9 bases line up with TRBD1. CDR3 length: 13 amino acids. V shed 6 bases, J shed 5 bases, and the junction held 4 bases outside the gene matches. Germline values: CDR1 MDHEN, CDR2 SYDVKM. CDR3 DNA sequence: TGTGCCAGCAGCTGGGGACAGGGATATGGCTACACCTTC. Translated, it gives CASSWGQGYGYTF.

The chain links TRBV9 to TRBJ1-1, with D possibly being TRBD1 (5 bases). V was trimmed by 0 bases and J by 5 bases, leaving 29 bases between them. Germline CDR1 SGDLS, CDR2 YYNGEE. This CDR3 is 20 amino acids long. CDR3 in DNA: TGTGCCAGCAGCGTAGAGCGGGAGGCTTGGGGCACGGCAGCGAGGACTGAAGCTTTCTTT. Translating gives CASSVEREAWGTAARTEAFF.

This clone was found once. The chain combines TRBV11-3 with TRBJ2-6; D not certain. The germline V gene has CDR1 SGHNT and CDR2 YENEEA. This CDR3 spans 14 amino acids. V was shortened by 8 bases and J by 1 base, with 9 bases between the two germline ends. The CDR3 coding sequence is TGTGCCAGCGGTCCAGAATCTGGGGCCAACGTCCTGACTTTC. Translating it yields CASGPESGANVLTF. Using reference TRBV11-3 and TRBJ2-6 for the parts outside the CDR3, the full variable domain is EAGVVQSPRYKIIEKKQPVAFWCNPISGHNTLYWYLQNLGQGPELLIRYENEEAVDDSQLPKDRFSAERLKGVDSTLKIQPAELGDSAVYLCASGPESGANVLTFGAGSRLTVL.

V gene TRBV18 combines with J gene TRBJ2-1; 9 bases line up with TRBD1. CDR3 size: 15 residues. V lost 5 bases to trimming and J lost 1 base; unmatched junction nucleotides: 3. Germline loops: CDR1 KGHSH, CDR2 LQKENI. The CDR3 protein is CASSSGTGSYNEQFF. As DNA, the CDR3 is TGTGCCAGCTCATCCGGGACAGGGTCCTACAATGAGCAGTTCTTC.

This clone was detected once. This chain joins TRBV29-1 and TRBJ1-2; no clear D. Trimming took off 3 bases at V and 1 base at J, with 6 bases between the two ends. CDR1 and CDR2 from the germline V gene are SQVTM and ANQGSEA. CDR3 length: 12 amino acids. CDR3 bases: TGCAGCGTTGACGGGATTAACTATGGCTACACCTTC. This encodes CSVDGINYGYTF. Drawing the rest from reference TRBV29-1 and TRBJ1-2, the complete variable domain is SAVISQKPSRDICQRGTSLTIQCQVDSQVTMMFWYRQQPGQSLTLIATANQGSEATYESGFVIDKFPISRPNLTFSTLTVSNMSPEDSSIYLCSVDGINYGYTFGSGTRLTVV.

A few counts support this clone. The chain uses TRBV15 and TRBJ1-5; TRBD1 agrees at 9 bases. CDR1 and CDR2 (germline): LNHNV, YYDKDF (reference sequence). The CDR3 loop spans 15 amino acids. The trim removed 2 bases at V and 6 bases at J, leaving 5 bases unmatched. The CDR3 sequence is CATSRTGDRAQPQHF. Here the CDR3 DNA reads TGTGCCACCAGCAGAACCGGGGACAGGGCTCAGCCCCAGCATTTT.

J is TRBJ2-5 and V is TRBV10-3; 16 nucleotides align to TRBD2. The CDR3 runs 17 residues. Germline assignment: CDR1 ENHRY and CDR2 SYGVKD. V gave up 4 bases and J gave up 4 bases; unmatched junction bases: 6. CDR3 residues: CAISGGLAGGPAETQYF. The CDR3 DNA sequence: TGTGCCATCAGTGGGGGACTAGCGGGGGGGCCCGCAGAGACCCAGTACTTC.

This clone came up once. The V call is TRBV23-1, the J call TRBJ2-1; 9 nucleotides match TRBD1. TRBV23-1 is flagged as an ORF with uncertain function. This CDR3 contains 17 residues. Trimming removed 4 bases from V and 1 base from J; junction bases left unmatched: 8. CDR3 sequence reads: CASSRRTGGMSYNEQFF. CDR3 sequence (DNA): TGCGCCAGCAGTCGCCGAACAGGGGGCATGTCCTACAATGAGCAGTTCTTC.

This chain connects TRBV11-2 to TRBJ2-1; 8 bases agree with TRBD1. The CDR3 is 14 amino acids. Looked up from germline, CDR1 is SGHAT and CDR2 is FQNNGV. V was clipped by 6 bases and J by 10 bases; unmatched bases: 11. This CDR3 reads CASSTGIRGQEQFF. The CDR3 bases are TGTGCCAGCAGTACCGGGATCAGGGGGCAGGAGCAGTTCTTC.

CDR3 sequence: CASSPLAVAGDYEQYV. For the CDR3, the DNA is TGTGCCAGCAGCCCCCTAGCGGTAGCGGGAGACTACGAGCAGTACGTC. The rearrangement links TRBV7-3 to TRBJ2-7; 9 bases map to TRBD2. CDR1 SGHTA and CDR2 FQGTGA come from the germline V gene. V trimming: 5 bases; J trimming: 3 bases; junction bases outside the gene matches: 11. There are 16 residues in the CDR3.

V is TRBV19 and J is TRBJ1-1, with a tentative D call TRBD1 (6 bases). V shed 5 bases and J shed 1 base, with 8 bases lying between them. Germline V gene data show CDR1 as LNHDA and CDR2 as SQIVND (reference sequence). This CDR3 comprises 13 residues. The CDR3 is CASSSGANTEAFF. CDR3 coding DNA: TGTGCCAGTAGTTCAGGGGCGAACACTGAAGCTTTCTTT.

This CDR3 reads CASSRLAGAGEQFF. Here the CDR3 DNA reads TGTGCCAGCAGCCGACTAGCGGGAGCTGGTGAGCAGTTCTTC. The chain is built from TRBV14 and TRBJ2-1; 12 nucleotides agree with TRBD2. Looked up from germline, CDR1 is SGHDN and CDR2 is FVKESK. Trimming cost V 4 bases and J 9 bases; bases outside gene matches: 4. The CDR3 spans 14 residues.